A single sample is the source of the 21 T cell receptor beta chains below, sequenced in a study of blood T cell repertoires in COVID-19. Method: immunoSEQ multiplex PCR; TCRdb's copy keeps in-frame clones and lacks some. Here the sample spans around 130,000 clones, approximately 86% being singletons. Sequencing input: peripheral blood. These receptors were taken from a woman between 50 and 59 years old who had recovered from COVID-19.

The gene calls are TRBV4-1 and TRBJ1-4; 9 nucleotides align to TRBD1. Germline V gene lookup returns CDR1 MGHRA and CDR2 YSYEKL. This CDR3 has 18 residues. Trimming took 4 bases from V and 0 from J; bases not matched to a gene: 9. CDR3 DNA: TGCGCCAGCAGCCCCCAGACAGGGGGAGTCGCAACTAATGAAAAACTGTTTTTT. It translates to CASSPQTGGVATNEKLFF.

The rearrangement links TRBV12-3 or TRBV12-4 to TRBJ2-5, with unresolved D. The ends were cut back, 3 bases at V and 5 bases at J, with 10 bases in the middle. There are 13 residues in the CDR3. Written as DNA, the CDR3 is TGTGCCAGCAGTTTCAATGACTGGGAGACCCAGTACTTC. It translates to CASSFNDWETQYF.

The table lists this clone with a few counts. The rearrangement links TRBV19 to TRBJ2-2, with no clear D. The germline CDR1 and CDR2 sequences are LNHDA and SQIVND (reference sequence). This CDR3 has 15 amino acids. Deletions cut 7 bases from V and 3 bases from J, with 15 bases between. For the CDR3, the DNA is TGTGCCAGTAAGTCGGTAGCCGGCGACACCGGGGAGCTGTTTTTT. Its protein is CASKSVAGDTGELFF.

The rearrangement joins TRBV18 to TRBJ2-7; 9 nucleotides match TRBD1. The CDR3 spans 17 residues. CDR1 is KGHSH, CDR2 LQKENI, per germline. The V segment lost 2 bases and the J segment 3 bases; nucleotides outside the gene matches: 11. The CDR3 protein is CASSPLPATGGNYEQYF. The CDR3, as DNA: TGTGCCAGCTCACCATTACCCGCTACAGGGGGCAACTACGAGCAGTACTTC.

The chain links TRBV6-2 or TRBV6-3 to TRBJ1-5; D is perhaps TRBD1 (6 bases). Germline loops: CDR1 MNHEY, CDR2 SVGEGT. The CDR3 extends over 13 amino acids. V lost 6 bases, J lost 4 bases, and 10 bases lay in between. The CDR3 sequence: CASSGDRNQPQHF. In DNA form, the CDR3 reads TGTGCCAGCAGCGGAGACAGGAATCAGCCCCAGCATTTT.

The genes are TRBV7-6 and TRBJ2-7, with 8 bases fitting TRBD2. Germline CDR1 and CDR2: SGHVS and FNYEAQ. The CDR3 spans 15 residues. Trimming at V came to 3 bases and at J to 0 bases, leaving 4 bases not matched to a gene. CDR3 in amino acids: CASSLASGPSYEQYF. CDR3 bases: TGTGCCAGCAGCTTGGCTAGCGGGCCCTCCTACGAGCAGTACTTC.

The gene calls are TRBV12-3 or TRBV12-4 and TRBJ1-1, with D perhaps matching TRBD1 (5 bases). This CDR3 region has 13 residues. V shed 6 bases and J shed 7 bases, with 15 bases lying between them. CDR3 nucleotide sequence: TGTGCCAGCAGGCTGGGAGGGGTGGGTGAAGCTTTCTTT. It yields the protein CASRLGGVGEAFF.

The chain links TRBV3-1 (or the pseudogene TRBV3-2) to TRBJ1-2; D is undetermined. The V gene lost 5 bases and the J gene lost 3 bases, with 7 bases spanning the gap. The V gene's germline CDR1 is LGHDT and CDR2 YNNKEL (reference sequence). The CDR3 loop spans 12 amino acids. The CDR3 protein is CASSFRDYGYTF. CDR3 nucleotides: TGTGCCAGCAGCTTCCGGGACTATGGCTACACCTTC.

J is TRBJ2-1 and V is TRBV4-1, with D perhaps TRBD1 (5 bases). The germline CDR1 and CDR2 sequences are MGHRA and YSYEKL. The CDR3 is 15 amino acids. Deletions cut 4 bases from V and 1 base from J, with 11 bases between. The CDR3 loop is CASSRVGASYNEQFF. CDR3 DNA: TGCGCCAGCAGCCGAGTTGGGGCTTCCTACAATGAGCAGTTCTTC.

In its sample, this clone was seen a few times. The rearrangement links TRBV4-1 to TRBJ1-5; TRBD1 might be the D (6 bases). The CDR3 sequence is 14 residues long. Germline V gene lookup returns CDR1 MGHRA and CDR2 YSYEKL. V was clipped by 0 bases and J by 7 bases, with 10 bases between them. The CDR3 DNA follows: TGCGCCAGCAGCCAAGATCCGGGGACACAGCCCCAGCATTTT. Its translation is CASSQDPGTQPQHF.

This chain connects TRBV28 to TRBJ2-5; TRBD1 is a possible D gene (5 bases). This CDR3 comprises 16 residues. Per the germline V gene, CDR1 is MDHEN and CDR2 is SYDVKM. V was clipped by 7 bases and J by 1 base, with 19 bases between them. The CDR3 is CASTPLPRQTQETQYF. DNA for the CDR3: TGTGCCAGCACCCCTCTTCCTCGACAGACCCAAGAGACCCAGTACTTC.

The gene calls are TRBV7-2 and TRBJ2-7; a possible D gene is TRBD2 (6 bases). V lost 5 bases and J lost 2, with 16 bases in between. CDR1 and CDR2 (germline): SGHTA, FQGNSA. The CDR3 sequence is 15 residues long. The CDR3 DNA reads TGTGCCAGCAGCGTGGACGGGACTGGGACCTACGAGCAGTACTTC. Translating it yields CASSVDGTGTYEQYF.

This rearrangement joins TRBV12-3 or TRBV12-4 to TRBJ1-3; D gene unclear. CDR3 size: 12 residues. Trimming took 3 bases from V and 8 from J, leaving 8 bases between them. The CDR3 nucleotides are TGTGCCAGCAGTTTGATTTACTACACCATATATTTT. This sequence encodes CASSLIYYTIYF.

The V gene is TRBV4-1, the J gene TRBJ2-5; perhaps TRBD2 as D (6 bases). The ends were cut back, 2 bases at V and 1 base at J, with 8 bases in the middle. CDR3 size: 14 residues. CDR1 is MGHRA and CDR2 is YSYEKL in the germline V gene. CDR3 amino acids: CASSQLGGQETQYF. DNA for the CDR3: TGCGCCAGCAGCCAATTGGGGGGCCAAGAGACCCAGTACTTC.

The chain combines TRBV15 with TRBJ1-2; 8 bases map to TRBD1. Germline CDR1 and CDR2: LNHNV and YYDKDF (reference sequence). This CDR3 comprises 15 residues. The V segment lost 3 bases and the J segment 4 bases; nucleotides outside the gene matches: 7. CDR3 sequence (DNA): TGTGCCACCAGCAGGTTCGGGACAGGATCCTATGGCTACACCTTC. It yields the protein CATSRFGTGSYGYTF. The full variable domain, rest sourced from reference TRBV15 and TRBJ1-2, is DAMVIQNPRYQVTQFGKPVTLSCSQTLNHNVMYWYQQKSSQAPKLLFHYYDKDFNNEADTPDNFQSRRPNTSFCFLDIRSPGLGDTAMYLCATSRFGTGSYGYTFGSGTRLTVV.

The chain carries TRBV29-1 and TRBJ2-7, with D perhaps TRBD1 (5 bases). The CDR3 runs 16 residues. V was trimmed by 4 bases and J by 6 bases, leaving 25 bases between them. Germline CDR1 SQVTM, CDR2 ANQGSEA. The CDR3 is CSVAGHSFQNYREQYF. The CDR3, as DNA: TGCAGCGTTGCAGGACATTCCTTTCAAAACTACCGCGAGCAGTACTTC.

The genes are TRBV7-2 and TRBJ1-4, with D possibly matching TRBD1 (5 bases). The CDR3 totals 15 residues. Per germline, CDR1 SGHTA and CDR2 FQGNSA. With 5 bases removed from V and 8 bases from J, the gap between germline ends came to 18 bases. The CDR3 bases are TGTGCCAGCAGCCGCGGGGGGGTGGGTTCGGAAAAACTGTTTTTT. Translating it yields CASSRGGVGSEKLFF.

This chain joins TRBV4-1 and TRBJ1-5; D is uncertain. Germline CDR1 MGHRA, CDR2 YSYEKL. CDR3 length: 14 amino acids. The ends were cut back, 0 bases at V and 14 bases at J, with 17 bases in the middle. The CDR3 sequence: CASSQDGGAATEHF. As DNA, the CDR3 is TGCGCCAGCAGCCAAGATGGAGGAGCCGCGACGGAGCATTTT.

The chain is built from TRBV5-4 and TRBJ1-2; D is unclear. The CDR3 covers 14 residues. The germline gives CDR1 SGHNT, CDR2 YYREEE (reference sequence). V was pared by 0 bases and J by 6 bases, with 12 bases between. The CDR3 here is CASSLDLGGNGYTF. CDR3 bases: TGTGCCAGCAGCTTGGATCTGGGCGGGAATGGCTACACCTTC.

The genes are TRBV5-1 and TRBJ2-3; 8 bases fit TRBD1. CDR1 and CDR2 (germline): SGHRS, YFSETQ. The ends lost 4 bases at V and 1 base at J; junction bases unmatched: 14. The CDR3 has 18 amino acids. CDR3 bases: TGCGCCAGCAGCAGAGGACAGGGTGGGCTATCTGGCACAGATACGCAGTATTTT. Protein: CASSRGQGGLSGTDTQYF.

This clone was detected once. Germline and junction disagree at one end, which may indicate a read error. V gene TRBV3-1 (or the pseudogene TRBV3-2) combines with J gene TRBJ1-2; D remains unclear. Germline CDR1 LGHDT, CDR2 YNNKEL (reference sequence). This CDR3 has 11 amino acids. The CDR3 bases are TGTGCCAGCAGCCAAGTGCTACAGACCTACTTC. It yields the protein CASSQVLQTYF.